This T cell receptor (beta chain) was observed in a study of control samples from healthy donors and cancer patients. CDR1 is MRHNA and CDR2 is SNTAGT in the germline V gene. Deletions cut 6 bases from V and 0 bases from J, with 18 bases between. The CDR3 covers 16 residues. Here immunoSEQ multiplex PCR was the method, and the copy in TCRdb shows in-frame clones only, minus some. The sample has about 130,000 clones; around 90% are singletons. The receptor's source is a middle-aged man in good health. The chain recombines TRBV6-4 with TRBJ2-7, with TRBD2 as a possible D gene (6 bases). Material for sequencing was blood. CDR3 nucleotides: TGTGCCAGCAGAACTAGGACGCGGGGAAGCTCCTACGAGCAGTACTTC. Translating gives CASRTRTRGSSYEQYF.